This entry concerns a single T cell receptor beta chain. This entry comes from a study of blood T cell repertoires in COVID-19. Study context: From T cells, B-cell-depleted T cells, or PBMCs came the material, which was cDNA or gDNA.

Germline V gene lookup returns CDR1 MNHNY and CDR2 SVGAGI (reference sequence). This CDR3 spans 15 amino acids. The V and J ends lost 4 bases and 1 base, in that order; junction bases with no gene match: 5. Assay: immunoSEQ multiplex PCR; the TCRdb copy retains only in-frame clones and omits some. This table holds roughly 170,000 clones, over 75% found once. The receptor's source is a woman in her 70s with acute or convalescent COVID-19. The chain recombines TRBV6-6 with TRBJ1-1; 8 bases align to TRBD1. The specimen sequenced was peripheral blood. The CDR3: CASSSPDRGNTEAFF. In nucleotides, the CDR3 is TGTGCCAGCAGTTCTCCTGACAGGGGGAACACTGAAGCTTTCTTT.